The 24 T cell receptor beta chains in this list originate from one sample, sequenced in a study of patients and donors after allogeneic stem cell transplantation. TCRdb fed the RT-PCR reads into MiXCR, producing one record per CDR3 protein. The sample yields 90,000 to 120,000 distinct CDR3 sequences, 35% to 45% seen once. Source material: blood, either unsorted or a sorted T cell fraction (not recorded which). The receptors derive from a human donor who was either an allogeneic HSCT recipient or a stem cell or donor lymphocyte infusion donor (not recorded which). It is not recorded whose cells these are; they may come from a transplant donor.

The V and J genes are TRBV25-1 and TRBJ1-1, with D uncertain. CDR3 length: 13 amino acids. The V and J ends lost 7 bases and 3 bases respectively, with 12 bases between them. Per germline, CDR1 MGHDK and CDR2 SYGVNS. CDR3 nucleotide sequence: TGTGCCAGCATGGGCAAGGGCGACACTGAAGCTTTCTTT. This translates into CASMGKGDTEAFF.

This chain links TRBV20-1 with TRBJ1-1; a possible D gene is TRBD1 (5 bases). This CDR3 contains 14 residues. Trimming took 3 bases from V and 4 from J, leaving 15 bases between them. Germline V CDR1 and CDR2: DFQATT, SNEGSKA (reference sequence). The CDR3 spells CSAREGVVGTEAFF. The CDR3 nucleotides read TGCAGTGCTAGGGAAGGGGTTGTGGGCACTGAAGCTTTCTTT.

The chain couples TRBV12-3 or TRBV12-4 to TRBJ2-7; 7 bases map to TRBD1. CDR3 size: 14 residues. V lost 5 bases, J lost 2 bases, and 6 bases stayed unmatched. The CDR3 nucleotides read TGTGCCAGCAGTCCCCAGGGACAGACCTACGAGCAGTACTTC. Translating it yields CASSPQGQTYEQYF.

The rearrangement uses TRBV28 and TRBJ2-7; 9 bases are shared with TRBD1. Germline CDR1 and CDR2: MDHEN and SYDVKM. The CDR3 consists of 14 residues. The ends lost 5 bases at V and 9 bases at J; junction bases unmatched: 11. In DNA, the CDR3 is TGTGCCAGCAGTGCAGAACCGGGACAGGGATTGCAGTACTTC. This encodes CASSAEPGQGLQYF.

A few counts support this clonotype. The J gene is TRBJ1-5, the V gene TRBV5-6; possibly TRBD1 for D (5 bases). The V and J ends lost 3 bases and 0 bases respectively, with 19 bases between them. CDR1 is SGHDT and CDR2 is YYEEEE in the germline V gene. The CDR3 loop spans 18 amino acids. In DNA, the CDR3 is TGTGCCAGCAGCTGGGAGGTCGCGGGGCGATATAGCAATCAGCCCCAGCATTTT. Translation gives CASSWEVAGRYSNQPQHF.

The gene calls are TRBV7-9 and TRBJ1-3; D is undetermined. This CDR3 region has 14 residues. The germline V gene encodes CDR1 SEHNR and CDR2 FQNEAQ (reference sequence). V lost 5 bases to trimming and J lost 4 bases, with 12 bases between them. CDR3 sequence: CASSPTAPGNTIYF. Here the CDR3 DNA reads TGTGCCAGCAGCCCCACAGCGCCCGGAAACACCATATATTTT.

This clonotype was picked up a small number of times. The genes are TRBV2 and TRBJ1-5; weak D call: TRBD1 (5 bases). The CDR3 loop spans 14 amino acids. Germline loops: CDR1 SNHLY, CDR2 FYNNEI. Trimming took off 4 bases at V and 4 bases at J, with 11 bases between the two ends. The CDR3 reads CASSADQGNQPQHF. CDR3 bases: TGTGCCAGCAGTGCAGACCAGGGTAATCAGCCCCAGCATTTT. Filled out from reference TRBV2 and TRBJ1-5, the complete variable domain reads EPEVTQTPSHQVTQMGQEVILRCVPISNHLYFYWYRQILGQKVEFLVSFYNNEISEKSEIFDDQFSVERPDGSNFTLKIRSTKLEDSAMYFCASSADQGNQPQHFGDGTRLSIL.

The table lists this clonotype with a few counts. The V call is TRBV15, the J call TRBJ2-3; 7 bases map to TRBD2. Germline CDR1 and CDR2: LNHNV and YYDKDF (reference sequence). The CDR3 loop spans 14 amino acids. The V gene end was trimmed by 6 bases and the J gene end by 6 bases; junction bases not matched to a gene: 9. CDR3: CATRPRLAGDTQYF. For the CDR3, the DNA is TGTGCCACCAGGCCAAGACTAGCCGGGGATACGCAGTATTTT.

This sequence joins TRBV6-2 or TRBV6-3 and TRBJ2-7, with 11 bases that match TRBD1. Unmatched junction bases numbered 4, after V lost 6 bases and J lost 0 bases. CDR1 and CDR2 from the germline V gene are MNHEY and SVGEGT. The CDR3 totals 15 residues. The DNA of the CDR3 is TGTGCCAGCAGAACCGGGACAGGGGGCTCCTACGAGCAGTACTTC. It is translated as CASRTGTGGSYEQYF.

The CDR3 spells CASSLVPGELFF. In DNA form, the CDR3 reads TGCGCCAGCAGCTTGGTACCGGGGGAGCTGTTTTTT. The rearrangement joins TRBV5-1 to TRBJ2-2; no firm D call. The CDR3 loop spans 12 amino acids. The germline V gene encodes CDR1 SGHRS and CDR2 YFSETQ. Trimming took off 0 bases at V and 8 bases at J, with 5 bases between the two ends.

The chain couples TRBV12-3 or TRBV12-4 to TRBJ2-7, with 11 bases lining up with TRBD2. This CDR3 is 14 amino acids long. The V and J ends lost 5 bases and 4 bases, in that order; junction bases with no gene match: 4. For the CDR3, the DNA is TGTGCCAGCAGTCCTTGGACTAGCGGGTACGAGCAGTACTTC. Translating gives CASSPWTSGYEQYF.

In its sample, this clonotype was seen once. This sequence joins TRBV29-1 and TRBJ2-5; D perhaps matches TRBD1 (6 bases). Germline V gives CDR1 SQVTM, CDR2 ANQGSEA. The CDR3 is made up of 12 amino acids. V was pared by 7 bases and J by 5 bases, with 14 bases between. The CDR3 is CSATGPFETQYF. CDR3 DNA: TGCAGCGCGACAGGCCCGTTTGAGACCCAGTACTTC.

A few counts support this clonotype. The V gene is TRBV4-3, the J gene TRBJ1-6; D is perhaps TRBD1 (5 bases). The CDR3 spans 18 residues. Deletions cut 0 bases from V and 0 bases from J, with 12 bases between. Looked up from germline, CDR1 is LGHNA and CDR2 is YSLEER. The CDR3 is CASSQDPAGSSYNSPLHF. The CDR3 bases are TGCGCCAGCAGCCAAGATCCCGCAGGGAGCTCCTATAATTCACCCCTCCACTTT.

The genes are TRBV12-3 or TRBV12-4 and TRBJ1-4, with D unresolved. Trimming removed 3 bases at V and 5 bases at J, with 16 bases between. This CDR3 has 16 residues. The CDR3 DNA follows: TGTGCCAGCAGTTTGATCACACCCTCTCGGAATGAAAAACTGTTTTTT. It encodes CASSLITPSRNEKLFF.

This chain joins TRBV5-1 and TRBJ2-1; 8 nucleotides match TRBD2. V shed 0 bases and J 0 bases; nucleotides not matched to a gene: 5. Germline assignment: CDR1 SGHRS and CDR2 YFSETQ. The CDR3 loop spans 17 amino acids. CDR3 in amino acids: CASSLGLALSSYNEQFF. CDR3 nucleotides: TGCGCCAGCAGCTTGGGACTAGCGCTCAGCTCCTACAATGAGCAGTTCTTC. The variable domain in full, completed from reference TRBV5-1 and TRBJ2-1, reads KAGVTQTPRYLIKTRGQQVTLSCSPISGHRSVSWYQQTPGQGLQFLFEYFSETQRNKGNFPGRFSGRQFSNSRSEMNVSTLELGDSALYLCASSLGLALSSYNEQFFGPGTRLTVL.

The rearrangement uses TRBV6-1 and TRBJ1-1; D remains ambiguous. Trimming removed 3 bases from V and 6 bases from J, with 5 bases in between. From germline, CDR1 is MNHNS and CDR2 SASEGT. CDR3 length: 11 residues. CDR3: CASSEEAEAFF. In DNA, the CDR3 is TGTGCCAGCAGTGAGGAAGCTGAAGCTTTCTTT.

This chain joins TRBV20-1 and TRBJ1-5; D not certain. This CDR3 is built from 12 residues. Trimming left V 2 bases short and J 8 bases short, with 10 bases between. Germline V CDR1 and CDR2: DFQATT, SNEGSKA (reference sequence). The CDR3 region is CSARTSREPQHF. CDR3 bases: TGCAGTGCTAGAACCAGCCGGGAGCCCCAGCATTTT.

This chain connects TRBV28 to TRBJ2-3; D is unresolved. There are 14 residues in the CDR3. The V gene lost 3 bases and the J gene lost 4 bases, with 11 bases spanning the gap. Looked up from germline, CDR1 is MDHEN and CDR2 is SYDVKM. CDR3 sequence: CASSFVLGSDTQYF. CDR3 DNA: TGTGCCAGCAGTTTCGTGCTGGGTTCAGATACGCAGTATTTT.

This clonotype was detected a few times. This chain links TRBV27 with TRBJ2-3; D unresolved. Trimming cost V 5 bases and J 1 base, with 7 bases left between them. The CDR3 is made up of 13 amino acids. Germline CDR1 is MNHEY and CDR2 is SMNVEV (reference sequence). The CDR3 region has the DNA TGTGCCAGCAGTCGTCCGGGCACAGATACGCAGTATTTT. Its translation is CASSRPGTDTQYF.

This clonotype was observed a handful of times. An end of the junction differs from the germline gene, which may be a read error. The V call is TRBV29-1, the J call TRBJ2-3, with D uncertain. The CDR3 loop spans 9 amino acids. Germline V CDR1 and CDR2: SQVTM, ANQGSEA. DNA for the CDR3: TGCAGCGTAGAAGATACGCAGTATTTT. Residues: CSVEDTQYF.

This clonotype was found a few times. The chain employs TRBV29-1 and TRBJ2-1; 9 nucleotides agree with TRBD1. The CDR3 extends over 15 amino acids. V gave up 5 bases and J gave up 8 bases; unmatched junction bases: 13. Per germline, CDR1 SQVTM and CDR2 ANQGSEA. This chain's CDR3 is CSVLPRGQGIYEQFF. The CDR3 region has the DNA TGCAGCGTTCTCCCACGAGGACAGGGGATTTATGAGCAGTTCTTC.

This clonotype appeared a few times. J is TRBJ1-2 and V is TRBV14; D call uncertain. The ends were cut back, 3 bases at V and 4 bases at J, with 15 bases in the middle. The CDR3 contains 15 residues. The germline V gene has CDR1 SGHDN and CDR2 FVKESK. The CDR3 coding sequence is TGTGCCAGCAGCCATGCGGGCGCGCATATCTATGGCTACACCTTC. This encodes CASSHAGAHIYGYTF.

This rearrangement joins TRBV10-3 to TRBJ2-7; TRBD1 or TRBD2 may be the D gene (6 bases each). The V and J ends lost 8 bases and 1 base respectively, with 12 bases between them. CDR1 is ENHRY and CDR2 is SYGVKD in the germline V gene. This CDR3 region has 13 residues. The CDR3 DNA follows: TGTGCCATCGGAGGGACACCTTCCTACGAGCAGTACTTC. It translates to CAIGGTPSYEQYF.

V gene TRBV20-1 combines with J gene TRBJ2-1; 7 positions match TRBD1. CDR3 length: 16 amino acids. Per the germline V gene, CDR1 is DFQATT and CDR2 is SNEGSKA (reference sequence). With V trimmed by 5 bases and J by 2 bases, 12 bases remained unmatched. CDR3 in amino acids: CSAPTPNRGTYNEQFF. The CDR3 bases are TGCAGTGCTCCGACCCCGAACAGGGGCACCTACAATGAGCAGTTCTTC.